This T cell receptor (beta chain) was documented in a study of CD8 T cells in ankylosing spondylitis. V dropped 2 bases and J dropped 3; count of bases not matched to a gene: 8. Per the germline V gene, CDR1 is SGHKS and CDR2 is YYEKEE (reference sequence). The CDR3 totals 16 residues. TCRdb reprocessed the 5' RACE reads via MiXCR and lists one record per CDR3 protein. The sample shows 240,000 or so distinct CDR3 sequences, roughly 10% of them seen only once. J is TRBJ2-7 and V is TRBV5-5, with TRBD2 matching 10 bases. The source material was blood, either unsorted or a sorted T cell fraction (not recorded which). The clonotype originates from a male donor with ankylosing spondylitis or in good health (not recorded which). This CDR3 is CASSFRRTSGGYEQYF. The CDR3, as DNA: TGTGCCAGCAGCTTTCGGAGGACTAGCGGAGGCTACGAGCAGTACTTC.